This T cell receptor (beta chain) was retrieved from a study of T cells in Graves' hyperthyroidism and ophthalmopathy. Overall study context: Peripheral blood was drawn at first diagnosis, prior to all treatment.

Notes on the study in general: Separation of ophthalmopathy from stable hyperthyroidism was achieved by a 13 V-J model.

Amplified TCR beta CDR3 regions derived from RNA transcripts. The HTBI primer set drove a first-round RT-PCR of the TCR CDR3. TCRdb used MiXCR to reprocess the multiplex PCR reads, holding one entry per CDR3 protein. The sample shows about 600,000 distinct CDR3 sequences, about 14% of them seen only once. Any patient presenting with uncontrolled infection, other autoimmune disease, pregnancy or lactation was left out. In regard to this clonotype: The antigen is unknown.

This CDR3 has 12 residues. Germline assignment: CDR1 DFQATT and CDR2 SNEGSKA (reference sequence). The origin of this receptor is a woman aged 50 to 60 with Graves' ophthalmopathy. Source material: blood. The V call is TRBV20-1, the J call TRBJ2-7; 7 bases align to TRBD2. Written as DNA, the CDR3 is TGCAGCACGGGGAGGGCCGGCGACGAGCAGTACTTC. This gives the protein CSTGRAGDEQYF.